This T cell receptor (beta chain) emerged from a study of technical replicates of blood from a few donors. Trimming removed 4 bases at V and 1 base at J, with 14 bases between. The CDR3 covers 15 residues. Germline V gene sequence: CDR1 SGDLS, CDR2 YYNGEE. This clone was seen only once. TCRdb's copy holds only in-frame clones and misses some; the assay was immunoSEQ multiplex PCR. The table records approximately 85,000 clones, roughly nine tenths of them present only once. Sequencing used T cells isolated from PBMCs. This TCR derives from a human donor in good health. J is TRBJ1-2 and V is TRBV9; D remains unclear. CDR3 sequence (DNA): TGTGCCAGCAGCCCATCACAGAGTATTAACTATGGCTACACCTTC. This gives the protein CASSPSQSINYGYTF.